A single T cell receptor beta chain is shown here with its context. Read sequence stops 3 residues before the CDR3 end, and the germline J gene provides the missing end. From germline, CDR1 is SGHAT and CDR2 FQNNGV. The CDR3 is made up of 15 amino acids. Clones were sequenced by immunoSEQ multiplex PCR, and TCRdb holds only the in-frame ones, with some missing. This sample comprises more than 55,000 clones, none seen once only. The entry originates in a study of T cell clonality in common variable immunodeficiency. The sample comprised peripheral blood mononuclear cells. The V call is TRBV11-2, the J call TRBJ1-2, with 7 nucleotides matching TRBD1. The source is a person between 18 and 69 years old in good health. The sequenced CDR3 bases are TGTGCCAGCAGCCCCTCCCGAGGGAGGGGGCAAGGC. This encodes CASSPSRGRGQG. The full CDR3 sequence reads CASSPSRGRGQGYTF.